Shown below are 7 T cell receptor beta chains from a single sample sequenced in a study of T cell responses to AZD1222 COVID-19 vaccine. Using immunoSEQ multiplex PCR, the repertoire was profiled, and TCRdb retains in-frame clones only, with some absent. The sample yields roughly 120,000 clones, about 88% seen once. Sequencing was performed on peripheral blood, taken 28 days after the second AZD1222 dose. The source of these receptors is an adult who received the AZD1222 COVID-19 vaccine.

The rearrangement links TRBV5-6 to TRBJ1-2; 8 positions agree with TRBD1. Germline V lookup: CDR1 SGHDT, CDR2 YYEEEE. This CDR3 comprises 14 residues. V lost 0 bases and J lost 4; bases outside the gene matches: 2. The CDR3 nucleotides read TGTGCCAGCAGCTTGGAACAGGGGGGCTATGGCTACACCTTC. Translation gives CASSLEQGGYGYTF.

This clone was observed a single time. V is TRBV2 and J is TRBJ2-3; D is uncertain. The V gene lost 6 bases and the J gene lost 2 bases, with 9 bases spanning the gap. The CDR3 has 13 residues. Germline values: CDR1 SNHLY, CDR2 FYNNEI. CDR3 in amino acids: CASRLDPTDTQYF. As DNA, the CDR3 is TGTGCCAGCAGGCTAGACCCCACAGATACGCAGTATTTT.

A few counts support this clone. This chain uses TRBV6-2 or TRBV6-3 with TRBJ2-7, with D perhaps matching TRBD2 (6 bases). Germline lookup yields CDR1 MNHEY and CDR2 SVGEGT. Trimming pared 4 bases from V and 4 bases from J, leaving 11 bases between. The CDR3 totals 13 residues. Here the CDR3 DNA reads TGTGCCAGCAGTTTTTCACGGGGGTACGAGCAGTACTTC. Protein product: CASSFSRGYEQYF.

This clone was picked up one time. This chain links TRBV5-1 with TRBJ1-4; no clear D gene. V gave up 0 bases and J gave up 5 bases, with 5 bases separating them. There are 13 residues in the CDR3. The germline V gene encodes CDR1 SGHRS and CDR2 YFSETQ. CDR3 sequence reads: CASSLDVNEKLFF. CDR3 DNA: TGCGCCAGCAGCTTGGATGTAAATGAAAAACTGTTTTTT.

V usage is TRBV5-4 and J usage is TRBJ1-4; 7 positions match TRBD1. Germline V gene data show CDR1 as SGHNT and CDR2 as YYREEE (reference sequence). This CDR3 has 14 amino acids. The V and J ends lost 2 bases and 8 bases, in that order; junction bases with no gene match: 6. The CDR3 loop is CASSFTGEYEKLFF. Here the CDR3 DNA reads TGTGCCAGCAGCTTTACAGGGGAGTACGAAAAACTGTTTTTT.

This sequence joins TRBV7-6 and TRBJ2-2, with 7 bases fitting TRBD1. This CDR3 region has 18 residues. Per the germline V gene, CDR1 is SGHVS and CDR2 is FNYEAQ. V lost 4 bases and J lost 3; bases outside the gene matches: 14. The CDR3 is CASSWPGGPGADTGELFF. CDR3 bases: TGTGCCAGCAGCTGGCCAGGGGGTCCCGGGGCAGACACCGGGGAGCTGTTTTTT.

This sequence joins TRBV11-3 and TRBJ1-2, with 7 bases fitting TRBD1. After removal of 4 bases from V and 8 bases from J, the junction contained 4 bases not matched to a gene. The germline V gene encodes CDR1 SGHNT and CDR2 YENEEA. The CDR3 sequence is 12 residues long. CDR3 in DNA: TGTGCCAGCAGCTACAGGGGTTTCGGCTACACCTTC. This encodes CASSYRGFGYTF.